Listed below are T cell receptor beta chains from one sample, sequenced in a study of OX40 agonist ivuxolimab in advanced cancers. Clones were sequenced by immunoSEQ multiplex PCR, and TCRdb holds only the in-frame ones, with some missing. The sample has 60,000 or so clones; roughly 89% are singletons. The input for sequencing was CD4+ or CD8+ T cells sorted from blood, taken in a trial of the OX40 agonist ivuxolimab. These receptor sequences come from an adult with an advanced solid tumor such as melanoma, head and neck, liver or kidney cancer. The CDR3 runs from the conserved cysteine through the conserved F or W. Each record gives: D gene, J gene, clone size, V gene, CDR3 protein, CDR3 DNA. The D gene is left open where the match is weak. Rows give clone size only sometimes, using once, few, many, or a class for an expanded clone.

>.|TRBJ1-1|.|TRBV14
CASSQDAGRFAFF
TGTGCCAGCAGCCAAGATGCTGGGAGATTCGCTTTCTTT
>.|TRBJ2-3|.|TRBV7-6
CASSFGGASTDTQYF
TGTGCCAGCAGCTTTGGAGGGGCTAGCACAGATACGCAGTATTTT
>TRBD1|TRBJ1-1|.|TRBV11-3
CASSLDGTGPEAFF
TGTGCCAGCAGCTTAGATGGGACAGGCCCTGAAGCTTTCTTT
>.|TRBJ2-1|.|TRBV20-1
CSASGYNEQFF
TGCAGTGCTAGCGGGTACAATGAGCAGTTCTTC
>.|TRBJ2-3|.|TRBV5-4
CASRQDRSTDTQYF
TGTGCCAGCAGACAGGACCGGAGCACAGATACGCAGTATTTT
>TRBD2|TRBJ2-1|once|TRBV7-9
CASSYAGTSGYNEQFF
TGTGCCAGCAGCTATGCCGGGACTAGCGGTTACAATGAGCAGTTCTTC
>TRBD1|TRBJ1-2|once|TRBV27
CASTSRQGASGYTF
TGTGCCAGCACCTCCCGACAGGGGGCAAGTGGCTACACCTTC
>TRBD2|TRBJ2-7|.|TRBV28
CASRRTSGAYEQYF
TGTGCCAGCCGGCGGACTAGCGGGGCCTACGAGCAGTACTTC
>.|TRBJ1-3|.|TRBV13
CASSLGTGRNTIYF
TGTGCCAGCAGCTTAGGGACAGGCAGAAACACCATATATTTT
>TRBD1|TRBJ2-7|.|TRBV9
CASSVRDSFNEQYF
TGTGCCAGCAGCGTCCGGGACAGTTTTAACGAGCAGTACTTC
>.|TRBJ2-2|.|TRBV10-3
CAISEGGNGELFF
TGTGCCATCAGTGAGGGAGGGAACGGGGAGCTGTTTTTT
>TRBD2|TRBJ2-7|.|TRBV5-4
CASSLAAGAPYEQYF
TGTGCCAGCAGCTTGGCAGCGGGGGCACCCTACGAGCAGTACTTC
>.|TRBJ1-1|.|TRBV28
CASHRAVNTEAFF
TGTGCCAGCCACCGGGCAGTGAACACTGAAGCTTTCTTT
>TRBD1|TRBJ1-5|.|TRBV28
CATLTGDQPQHF
TGTGCCACCCTAACAGGGGACCAGCCCCAGCATTTT
>.|TRBJ2-5|.|TRBV27
CASSPNPTGGFGETQYF
TGTGCCAGCAGTCCTAATCCCACGGGCGGGTTTGGGGAGACCCAGTACTTC